This T cell receptor (beta chain) was profiled in a study of T cell responses to AZD1222 COVID-19 vaccine. The CDR3 runs to 15 residues. The V and J ends lost 7 bases and 2 bases respectively, with 17 bases between them. CDR1 and CDR2 (germline): MNHEY, SVGAGI. Only in-frame clones appear in the TCRdb table, and some are missing; sequencing was by immunoSEQ multiplex PCR. The sample carries about 120,000 clones, 84% recorded once. The clonotype was recovered from an adult who received the AZD1222 COVID-19 vaccine. The sample in question was peripheral blood, obtained 28 days after the second AZD1222 dose. The genes are TRBV6-5 and TRBJ1-2; weak D call: TRBD1 (6 bases). The CDR3 sequence: CASKMGAEGNYGYTF. For the CDR3, the DNA is TGTGCCAGCAAAATGGGGGCAGAGGGGAACTATGGCTACACCTTC.